This T cell receptor beta chain originates from a study of blood T cell repertoires in COVID-19. This clone is a singleton in its sample. Germline lookup yields CDR1 MGHDK and CDR2 SYGVNS. This CDR3 spans 15 amino acids. V was clipped by 8 bases and J by 4 bases, with 20 bases between them. Authors' methods: The assay estimated nucleated cells by amplifying reference gene primers. Produced via immunoSEQ multiplex PCR; TCRdb's table is partial and in-frame only. V and J calls and clone size are as listed in that table; D and trimming were resolved from the DNA. Of fewer than 85,000 clones listed, 80% to 90% are singletons.

This clonotype was sampled from a woman aged 55-75 years with acute or convalescent COVID-19. Sequenced input: peripheral blood. The chain carries TRBV25-1 and TRBJ1-2, with a tentative D call TRBD1 (6 bases). This chain's CDR3 is CASGDPGVLSYGYTF. CDR3 nucleotides: TGTGCCAGCGGGGACCCAGGGGTCCTTTCCTATGGCTACACCTTC.